This T cell receptor (beta chain) was sequenced during a study of T cell repertoires in aging, cancer and after chemotherapy. Study-wide context: Healthy donor repertoires were recorded over several months to years and showed clear clonal overlap. Roughly 8.9 million TCR reads were in the whole dataset.

V was cut by 10 bases and J by 4 bases, with 17 bases left in between. CDR1 and CDR2 (germline): MNHNS, SASEGT. CDR3 size: 14 residues. Multiplex touch-down PCR with TRB-A/B primers amplified rearranged V-D-J TRB sequences. TCRdb passed the multiplex PCR reads through MiXCR, listing each CDR3 protein once. The sample lists thousands of distinct CDR3 sequences, 25% to 30% seen once, with roughly 6.6% in the top ten. Study observations and caveats: Rebound thymic output was suggested by rising median generation probability during chemotherapy in each cancer cohort. In cancer patients, declining TCR diversity with age involved lost richness and lost evenness.

Of note for this clonotype: The antigen is not known. This could be a read error, since a much larger clone is one nucleotide away.

The template was genomic DNA from peripheral blood, not RNA. The sequence came from a human donor in good health. Sequenced material: blood. The chain is built from TRBV6-1 and TRBJ2-1; tentatively, D is TRBD2 (6 bases). The CDR3 here is CANRRDGGYNEQFF. CDR3 in DNA: TGTGCCAACAGGCGGGACGGAGGATACAATGAGCAGTTCTTC.